These 30 T cell receptor beta chains came from one sample sequenced in a study of T-cell reconstitution after alpha-beta-depleted transplantation in children. This sample's TCRbeta library carried unique molecular identifier barcodes. TCRdb independently ran MiXCR on the PCR reads; one entry per CDR3 protein. Of about 980,000 distinct CDR3 sequences in the sample, roughly 29% are singletons; the top ten hold over 25%. The source material was PBMCs, mostly from graft donor cells, sampled 360 days after TCRalphabeta/CD19-depleted stem cell transplant. The receptors originated from a boy younger than two who had a stem cell transplant for SCID, so the T cells may come from the graft donor.

This clonotype has a handful of counts. The chain uses TRBV20-1 and TRBJ2-3; D is possibly TRBD1 or TRBD2 (6 bases each). The germline V gene encodes CDR1 DFQATT and CDR2 SNEGSKA (reference sequence). This CDR3 has 17 residues. Trimming removed 1 base at V and 6 bases at J, with 23 bases between. CDR3 amino acids: CSARAPRPGATWDTQYF. In DNA form, the CDR3 reads TGCAGTGCTAGAGCCCCTAGGCCGGGGGCGACCTGGGATACGCAGTATTTT.

This clonotype was counted a few times. The chain carries TRBV5-1 and TRBJ2-1; 7 bases fit TRBD2. The length of the CDR3 is 16 residues. The V and J ends lost 3 bases and 5 bases, in that order; junction bases with no gene match: 11. Germline CDR1 and CDR2: SGHRS and YFSETQ. The CDR3 DNA reads as TGCGCCAGCAGCTCGTGGGACTACCAACCCAACAATGAGCAGTTCTTC. Translation: CASSSWDYQPNNEQFF.

The chain couples TRBV4-3 to TRBJ1-1, with a possible D match to TRBD1 (6 bases). CDR3 length equals 15 residues. V lost 1 base and J lost 4, with 13 bases in between. Germline V gives CDR1 LGHNA, CDR2 YSLEER. CDR3 sequence reads: CASSQAFDRITEAFF. The CDR3, as DNA: TGCGCCAGCAGCCAAGCGTTCGACAGGATCACTGAAGCTTTCTTT.

This clonotype occurred a few times. V is TRBV12-3 or TRBV12-4 and J is TRBJ2-1; a weak D match, TRBD2 (6 bases). The V gene lost 5 bases and the J gene lost 4 bases, with 9 bases spanning the gap. This CDR3 comprises 13 residues. The CDR3 nucleotides read TGTGCCAGCAGTCGGGACTTTTACAATGAGCAGTTCTTC. Translated, it gives CASSRDFYNEQFF.

The chain employs TRBV12-3 or TRBV12-4 and TRBJ1-3; D not resolved. V dropped 1 base and J dropped 4 bases, with 8 bases sitting between them. This CDR3 is built from 14 residues. This CDR3 is CASSLDSTGNTIYF. The CDR3 DNA reads TGTGCCAGCAGTTTAGACAGTACGGGAAACACCATATATTTT.

The J gene is TRBJ1-5, the V gene TRBV10-3; TRBD1 might be the D (6 bases). V gave up 5 bases and J gave up 0 bases, with 14 bases separating them. The CDR3 length is 16 residues. CDR1 is ENHRY and CDR2 is SYGVKD in the germline V gene. CDR3 region: CAISRDTEYSNQPQHF. As DNA, the CDR3 is TGTGCCATCAGTCGGGACACAGAGTATAGCAATCAGCCCCAGCATTTT.

The chain joins TRBV10-3 to TRBJ2-7; D not resolved. Germline loops: CDR1 ENHRY, CDR2 SYGVKD. The CDR3 runs to 12 residues. V dropped 2 bases and J dropped 4 bases, with 6 bases sitting between them. This CDR3 is CAISEARYEQYF. In nucleotides, the CDR3 is TGTGCCATCAGTGAGGCGCGGTACGAGCAGTACTTC.

This clonotype was seen only a few times. The J gene is TRBJ2-3, the V gene TRBV6-5; D perhaps matches TRBD2 (5 bases). V lost 4 bases to trimming and J lost 1 base, with 12 bases between them. Germline V gives CDR1 MNHEY, CDR2 SVGAGI. The CDR3 is 15 residues long. CDR3 sequence (DNA): TGTGCCAGCAGTTCCCGGGGATACCGCACAGATACGCAGTATTTT. It specifies CASSSRGYRTDTQYF.

The V call is TRBV11-2, the J call TRBJ1-3; TRBD1 aligns across 8 bases. Germline-derived CDR1 and CDR2 are SGHAT and FQNNGV. V was pared by 4 bases and J by 0 bases, with 11 bases of the junction left unmatched. This CDR3 is 18 amino acids long. In DNA, the CDR3 is TGTGCCAGCAGCTCTCTTTCAGGGGGCCCCCGCTCTGGAAACACCATATATTTT. It translates to CASSSLSGGPRSGNTIYF.

The table lists this clonotype with a few counts. The chain uses TRBV6-2 or TRBV6-3 and TRBJ2-1; possible D gene TRBD2, 6 bases. Trimming pared 2 bases from V and 2 bases from J, leaving 13 bases between. Germline V gene lookup returns CDR1 MNHEY and CDR2 SVGEGT. This CDR3 is 16 amino acids long. The CDR3 DNA is TGTGCCAGCAGTTACAGCCCGGGGGACCCCTACAATGAGCAGTTCTTC. This sequence encodes CASSYSPGDPYNEQFF.

J is TRBJ2-5 and V is TRBV5-6; D unclear. The V gene's germline CDR1 is SGHDT and CDR2 YYEEEE. This CDR3 has 14 residues. The V and J ends lost 0 bases and 5 bases respectively, with 11 bases between them. This CDR3 reads CASSLGGEAETQYF. The CDR3, as DNA: TGTGCCAGCAGCTTGGGAGGCGAGGCGGAGACCCAGTACTTC.

The J gene is TRBJ1-1, the V gene TRBV5-6; possible D gene TRBD1, 5 bases. The CDR3 runs to 18 residues. Germline V gene data show CDR1 as SGHDT and CDR2 as YYEEEE. Trimming pared 4 bases from V and 4 bases from J, leaving 26 bases between. CDR3 in DNA: TGTGCCAGCAGCCCGCTTGGCCCCCCCACGGGGCTAGGCACTGAAGCTTTCTTT. Protein: CASSPLGPPTGLGTEAFF.

V is TRBV20-1 and J is TRBJ2-1; the match to TRBD2 covers 11 bases. This CDR3 is built from 16 residues. The germline V gene has CDR1 DFQATT and CDR2 SNEGSKA (reference sequence). V dropped 3 bases and J dropped 0; count of bases not matched to a gene: 4. The CDR3 loop reads CSASPTSGGSYNEQFF. CDR3 sequence (DNA): TGCAGTGCTAGCCCTACTAGCGGGGGCTCCTACAATGAGCAGTTCTTC.

The chain has TRBV20-1 and TRBJ2-5, with 10 bases lining up with TRBD2. V lost 5 bases and J lost 2; bases outside the gene matches: 5. Germline V gene sequence: CDR1 DFQATT, CDR2 SNEGSKA (reference sequence). The CDR3 extends over 14 amino acids. The CDR3 DNA reads as TGCAGTGCTTATAGCGGGGGGAAACAAGAGACCCAGTACTTC. Protein sequence: CSAYSGGKQETQYF.

The genes are TRBV5-1 and TRBJ2-6; 7 positions agree with TRBD1. V lost 1 base to trimming and J lost 2 bases; unmatched junction nucleotides: 9. Germline V gives CDR1 SGHRS, CDR2 YFSETQ. The CDR3 loop spans 18 amino acids. DNA for the CDR3: TGCGCCAGCAGCTTGTGGACAGGAAATACCCCTGGGGCCAACGTCCTGACTTTC. This gives the protein CASSLWTGNTPGANVLTF. The full variable domain, its missing parts supplied by reference TRBV5-1 and TRBJ2-6, is KAGVTQTPRYLIKTRGQQVTLSCSPISGHRSVSWYQQTPGQGLQFLFEYFSETQRNKGNFPGRFSGRQFSNSRSEMNVSTLELGDSALYLCASSLWTGNTPGANVLTFGAGSRLTVL.

The rearrangement uses TRBV12-3 or TRBV12-4 and TRBJ2-3; maybe TRBD2 (6 bases). Trimming pared 3 bases from V and 1 base from J, leaving 23 bases between. CDR3 size: 19 residues. DNA for the CDR3: TGTGCCAGCAGTTTGGGGGGACTCCACAGCATCAGCGGCACAGATACGCAGTATTTT. Its protein is CASSLGGLHSISGTDTQYF.

This clonotype was seen many times. This rearrangement joins TRBV13 to TRBJ2-2, with D perhaps matching TRBD2 (5 bases). This CDR3 spans 15 amino acids. Trimming cost V 3 bases and J 4 bases, with 12 bases left between them. The germline gives CDR1 PRHDT, CDR2 FYEKMQ (reference sequence). The CDR3 nucleotides are TGTGCCAGCAGCTTCGGGCCCCGGGGCACCGGGGAGCTGTTTTTT. It codes for CASSFGPRGTGELFF.

V and J are TRBV9 and TRBJ2-1; 8 nucleotides match TRBD2. V shed 0 bases and J 3 bases; nucleotides not matched to a gene: 8. The CDR3 spans 17 residues. Germline-derived CDR1 and CDR2 are SGDLS and YYNGEE. The CDR3 here is CASSVGRGDKVYNEQFF. The CDR3 nucleotides read TGTGCCAGCAGCGTAGGGCGGGGGGACAAAGTCTACAATGAGCAGTTCTTC.

The chain carries TRBV7-3 and TRBJ2-3, with 9 bases identical to TRBD1. CDR3 length: 17 amino acids. The ends lost 0 bases at V and 3 bases at J; junction bases unmatched: 7. Germline V lookup: CDR1 SGHTA, CDR2 FQGTGA. The CDR3: CASSLTWTGALTDTQYF. CDR3 sequence (DNA): TGTGCCAGCAGCTTAACGTGGACAGGGGCCCTAACAGATACGCAGTATTTT.

The V gene is TRBV2, the J gene TRBJ2-7, with 14 positions matching TRBD2. The CDR3 is made up of 15 amino acids. Losses at the gene ends were 6 bases for V and 6 bases for J; bases not matched to a gene: 7. Germline V gene lookup returns CDR1 SNHLY and CDR2 FYNNEI. In nucleotides, the CDR3 is TGTGCCAGCAGAGCGACTAGCGGGGGGGCCGGCGAGCAGTACTTC. As protein: CASRATSGGAGEQYF.

This clonotype came up once. This chain joins TRBV12-3 or TRBV12-4 and TRBJ2-1; 7 positions agree with TRBD1. Trimming removed 6 bases from V and 0 bases from J; junction bases left unmatched: 8. The CDR3 spans 16 residues. The CDR3: CASSPARDSSYNEQFF. The DNA for the CDR3 is TGTGCCAGCAGCCCCGCACGGGACAGCTCCTACAATGAGCAGTTCTTC.

The chain links TRBV5-1 to TRBJ2-7, with D possibly being TRBD2 (6 bases). This CDR3 is built from 16 residues. V shed 0 bases and J shed 2 bases, with 15 bases lying between them. The germline V gene encodes CDR1 SGHRS and CDR2 YFSETQ. For the CDR3, the DNA is TGCGCCAGCAGCTTGGGACGGGACTCACCAACCTACGAGCAGTACTTC. Protein product: CASSLGRDSPTYEQYF.

V gene TRBV29-1 combines with J gene TRBJ2-3; 10 bases align to TRBD2. Losses at the gene ends were 3 bases for V and 4 bases for J; bases not matched to a gene: 4. Germline-derived CDR1 and CDR2 are SQVTM and ANQGSEA. The CDR3 runs 14 residues. The chain's CDR3 is CSVDKRGGSDTQYF. The DNA of the CDR3 is TGCAGCGTTGATAAGCGGGGGGGCTCAGATACGCAGTATTTT.

The rearrangement uses TRBV24-1 and TRBJ2-2; TRBD1 matches at 7 bases. With 7 bases clipped from V and 3 bases from J, the junction kept 4 bases outside the gene matches. CDR3 length: 14 residues. Germline values: CDR1 KGHDR, CDR2 SFDVKD. The CDR3 spells CATRGQEHTGELFF. The CDR3 DNA is TGTGCCACCAGAGGACAGGAACACACCGGGGAGCTGTTTTTT.

This chain uses TRBV4-2 with TRBJ2-5; D remains unclear. Germline V CDR1 and CDR2: LGHNA, YNFKEQ. This CDR3 spans 15 amino acids. Between the trimmed V and J ends, which lost 0 bases and 1 base, there was a span of 9 bases. DNA for the CDR3: TGTGCCAGCAGCCAAGATTCGGGCGGCCAAGAGACCCAGTACTTC. As protein: CASSQDSGGQETQYF.

This clonotype was recorded a few times. V usage is TRBV7-9 and J usage is TRBJ2-1, with TRBD1 matching over 11 bases. The CDR3 has 14 amino acids. Trimming at V came to 4 bases and at J to 5 bases, leaving 1 base not matched to a gene. CDR1 and CDR2 (germline): SEHNR, FQNEAQ (reference sequence). DNA for the CDR3: TGTGCCAGCAGCTCGGGACAGGGGGACAATGAGCAGTTCTTC. This sequence encodes CASSSGQGDNEQFF.

This chain connects TRBV12-3 or TRBV12-4 to TRBJ2-5; the D gene is possibly TRBD2 (5 bases). V lost 6 bases, J lost 4 bases, and 15 bases lay in between. The CDR3 covers 14 residues. CDR3 coding DNA: TGTGCCAGCAGGGAGAGCGGCAGCAGAGAGACCCAGTACTTC. It translates to CASRESGSRETQYF.

The J gene is TRBJ1-5, the V gene TRBV6-1; D may be TRBD1 (6 bases). The V end lost 6 bases, the J end lost 2 bases, and 11 bases lay between the germline ends. The germline V gene has CDR1 MNHNS and CDR2 SASEGT. The CDR3 spans 14 residues. The CDR3 loop is CASSRRQGNQPQHF. CDR3 DNA sequence: TGTGCCAGCAGCCGTCGACAGGGCAATCAGCCCCAGCATTTT.

There are a few counts of this clonotype. The chain combines TRBV2 with TRBJ1-3; 9 positions match TRBD1. The ends lost 6 bases at V and 2 bases at J; junction bases unmatched: 2. The CDR3 length is 14 residues. The germline V gene encodes CDR1 SNHLY and CDR2 FYNNEI. CDR3 bases: TGTGCCAGCAGCACAGGGGGCGCTGGAAACACCATATATTTT. As protein: CASSTGGAGNTIYF.

This chain joins TRBV5-1 and TRBJ2-3; possible D gene TRBD2, 5 bases. Per the germline V gene, CDR1 is SGHRS and CDR2 is YFSETQ. V was pared by 5 bases and J by 0 bases, with 13 bases between. This CDR3 has 15 amino acids. The CDR3 here is CASREPSGSTDTQYF. CDR3 nucleotide sequence: TGCGCCAGCAGGGAACCGAGCGGTAGCACAGATACGCAGTATTTT.